This T cell receptor beta chain was identified in a study of T cell responses to AZD1222 COVID-19 vaccine. Germline V gene lookup returns CDR1 SQVTM and CDR2 ANQGSEA. The CDR3 consists of 12 residues. The germline V and J ends were trimmed by 5 bases and 0 bases, with 5 bases remaining between them. Some clones are missing from TCRdb's copy, which holds only in-frame ones; the method was immunoSEQ multiplex PCR. Found here are roughly 130,000 clones, more than 85% of them singletons; the top ten hold approximately 4.3%. This TCR was recovered from an adult who received the AZD1222 COVID-19 vaccine. The sample was peripheral blood, taken 28 days after the second AZD1222 dose. The rearrangement uses TRBV29-1 and TRBJ1-3; D call uncertain. The chain's CDR3 is CSVQLSGNTIYF. CDR3 DNA sequence: TGCAGCGTTCAACTCTCTGGAAACACCATATATTTT.